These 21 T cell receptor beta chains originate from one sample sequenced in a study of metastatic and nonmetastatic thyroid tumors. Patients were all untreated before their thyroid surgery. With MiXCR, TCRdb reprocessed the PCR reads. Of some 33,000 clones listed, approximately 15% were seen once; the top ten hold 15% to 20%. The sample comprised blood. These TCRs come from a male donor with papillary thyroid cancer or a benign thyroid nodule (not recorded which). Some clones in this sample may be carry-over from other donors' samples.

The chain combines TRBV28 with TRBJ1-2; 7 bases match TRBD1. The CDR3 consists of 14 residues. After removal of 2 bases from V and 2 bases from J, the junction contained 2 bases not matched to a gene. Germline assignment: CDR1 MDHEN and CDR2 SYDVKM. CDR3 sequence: CASSLTGQNYGYTF. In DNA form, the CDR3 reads TGTGCCAGCAGTTTAACGGGACAGAACTATGGCTACACCTTC.

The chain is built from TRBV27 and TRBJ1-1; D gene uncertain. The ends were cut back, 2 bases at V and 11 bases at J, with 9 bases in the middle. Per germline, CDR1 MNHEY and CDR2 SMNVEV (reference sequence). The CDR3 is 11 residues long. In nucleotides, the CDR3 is TGTGCCAGCAGTTTACTGGGGAAGGCTTTCTTT. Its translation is CASSLLGKAFF.

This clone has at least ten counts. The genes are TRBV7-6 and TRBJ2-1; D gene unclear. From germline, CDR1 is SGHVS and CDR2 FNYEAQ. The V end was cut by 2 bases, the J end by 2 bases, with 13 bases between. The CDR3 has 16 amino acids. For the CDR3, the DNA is TGTGCCAGCAGCTTAAAGGCAGGAACCCCCTACAATGAGCAGTTCTTC. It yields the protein CASSLKAGTPYNEQFF.

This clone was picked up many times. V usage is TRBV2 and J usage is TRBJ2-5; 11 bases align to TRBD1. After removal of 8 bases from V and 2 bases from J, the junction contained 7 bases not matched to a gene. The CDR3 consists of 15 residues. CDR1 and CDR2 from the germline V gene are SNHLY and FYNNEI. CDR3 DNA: TGTGCCAGCGGACGGGACAGGGGGGGGCAAGAGACCCAGTACTTC. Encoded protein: CASGRDRGGQETQYF. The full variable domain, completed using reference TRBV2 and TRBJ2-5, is EPEVTQTPSHQVTQMGQEVILRCVPISNHLYFYWYRQILGQKVEFLVSFYNNEISEKSEIFDDQFSVERPDGSNFTLKIRSTKLEDSAMYFCASGRDRGGQETQYFGPGTRLLVL.

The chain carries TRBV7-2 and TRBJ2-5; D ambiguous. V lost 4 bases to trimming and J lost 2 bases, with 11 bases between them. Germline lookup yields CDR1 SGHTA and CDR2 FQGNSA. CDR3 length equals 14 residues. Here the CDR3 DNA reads TGTGCCAGCAGCTCCACCGGATATCAAGAGACCCAGTACTTC. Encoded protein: CASSSTGYQETQYF.

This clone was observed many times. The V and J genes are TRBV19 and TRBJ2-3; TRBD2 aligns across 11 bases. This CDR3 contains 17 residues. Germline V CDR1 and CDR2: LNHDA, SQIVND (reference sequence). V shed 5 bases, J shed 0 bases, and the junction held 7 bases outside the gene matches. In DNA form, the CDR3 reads TGTGCCAGTAGTTACGGTGGACTAGCGGGTAGCACAGATACGCAGTATTTT. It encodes CASSYGGLAGSTDTQYF.

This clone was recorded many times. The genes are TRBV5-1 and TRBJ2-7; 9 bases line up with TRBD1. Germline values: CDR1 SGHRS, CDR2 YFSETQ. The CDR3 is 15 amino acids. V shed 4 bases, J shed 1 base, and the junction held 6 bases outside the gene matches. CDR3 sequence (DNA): TGCGCCAGCAGCCCCGGACAGGGGCCTTCCTACGAGCAGTACTTC. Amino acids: CASSPGQGPSYEQYF. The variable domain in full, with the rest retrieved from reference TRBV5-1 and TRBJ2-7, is KAGVTQTPRYLIKTRGQQVTLSCSPISGHRSVSWYQQTPGQGLQFLFEYFSETQRNKGNFPGRFSGRQFSNSRSEMNVSTLELGDSALYLCASSPGQGPSYEQYFGPGTRLTVT.

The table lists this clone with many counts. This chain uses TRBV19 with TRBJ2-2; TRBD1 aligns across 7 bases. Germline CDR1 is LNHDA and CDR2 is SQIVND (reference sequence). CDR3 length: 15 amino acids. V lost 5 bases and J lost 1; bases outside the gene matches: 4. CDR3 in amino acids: CASSLRDRNTGELFF. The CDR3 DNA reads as TGTGCCAGTAGTCTCCGGGACAGGAACACCGGGGAGCTGTTTTTT.

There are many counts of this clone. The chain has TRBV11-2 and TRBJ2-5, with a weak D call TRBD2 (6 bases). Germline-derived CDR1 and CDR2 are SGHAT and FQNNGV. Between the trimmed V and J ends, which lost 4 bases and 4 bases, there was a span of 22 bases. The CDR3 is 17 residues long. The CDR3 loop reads CASSSGQGLAHTETQYF. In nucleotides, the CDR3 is TGTGCCAGCAGCTCAGGACAAGGGCTAGCGCACACAGAGACCCAGTACTTC.

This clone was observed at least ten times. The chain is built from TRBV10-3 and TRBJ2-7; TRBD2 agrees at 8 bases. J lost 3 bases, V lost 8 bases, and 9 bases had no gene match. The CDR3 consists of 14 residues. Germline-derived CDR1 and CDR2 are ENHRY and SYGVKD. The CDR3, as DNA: TGTGCCATCCAAGGGCAGCGGGAGAGCTACGAGCAGTACTTC. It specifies CAIQGQRESYEQYF.

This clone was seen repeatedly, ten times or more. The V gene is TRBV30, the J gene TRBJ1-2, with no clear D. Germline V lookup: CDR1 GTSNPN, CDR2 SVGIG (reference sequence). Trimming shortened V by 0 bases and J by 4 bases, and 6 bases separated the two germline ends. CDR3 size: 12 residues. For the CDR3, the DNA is TGTGCCTGGAGTGTCGGCGGCTATGGCTACACCTTC. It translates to CAWSVGGYGYTF.

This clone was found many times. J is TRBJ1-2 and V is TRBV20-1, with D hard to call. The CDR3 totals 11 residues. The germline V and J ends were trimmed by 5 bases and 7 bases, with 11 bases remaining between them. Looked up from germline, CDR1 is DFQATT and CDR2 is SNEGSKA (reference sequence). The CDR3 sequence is CSAPIGSGYTF. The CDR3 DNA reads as TGCAGTGCTCCCATTGGTAGTGGCTACACCTTC.

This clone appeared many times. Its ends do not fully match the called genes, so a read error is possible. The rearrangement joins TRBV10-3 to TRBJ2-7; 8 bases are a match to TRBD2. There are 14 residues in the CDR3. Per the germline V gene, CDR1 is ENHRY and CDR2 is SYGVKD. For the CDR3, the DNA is TGTGCCATCGGTGATCTAGCGGGTACCTACGAGCAGTACTTC. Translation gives CAIGDLAGTYEQYF.

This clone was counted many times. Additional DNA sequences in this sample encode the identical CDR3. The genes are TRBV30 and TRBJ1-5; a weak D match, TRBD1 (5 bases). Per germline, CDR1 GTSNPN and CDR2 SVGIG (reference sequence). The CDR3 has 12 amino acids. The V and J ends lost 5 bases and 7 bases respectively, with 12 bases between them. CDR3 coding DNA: TGTGCCTGGTCCCCGGGGCGGCAGCCCCAGCATTTT. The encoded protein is CAWSPGRQPQHF. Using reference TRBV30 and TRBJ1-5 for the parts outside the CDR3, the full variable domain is SQTIHQWPATLVQPVGSPLSLECTVEGTSNPNLYWYRQAAGRGLQLLFYSVGIGQISSEVPQNLSASRPQDRQFILSSKKLLLSDSGFYLCAWSPGRQPQHFGDGTRLSIL.

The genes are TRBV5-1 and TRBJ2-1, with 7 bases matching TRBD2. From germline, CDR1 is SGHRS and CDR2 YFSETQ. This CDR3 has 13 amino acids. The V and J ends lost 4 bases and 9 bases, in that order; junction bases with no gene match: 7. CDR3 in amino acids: CASSPRGVSEQFF. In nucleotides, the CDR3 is TGCGCCAGCAGCCCCCGGGGGGTGAGTGAGCAGTTCTTC.

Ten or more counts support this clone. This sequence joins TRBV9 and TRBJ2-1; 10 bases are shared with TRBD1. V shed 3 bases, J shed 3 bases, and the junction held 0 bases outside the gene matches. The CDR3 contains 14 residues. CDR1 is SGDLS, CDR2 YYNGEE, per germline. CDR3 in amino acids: CASSGTGGYNEQFF. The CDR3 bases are TGTGCCAGCAGCGGGACAGGGGGCTACAATGAGCAGTTCTTC. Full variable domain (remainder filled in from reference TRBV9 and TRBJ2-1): DSGVTQTPKHLITATGQRVTLRCSPRSGDLSVYWYQQSLDQGLQFLIQYYNGEERAKGNILERFSAQQFPDLHSELNLSSLELGDSALYFCASSGTGGYNEQFFGPGTRLTVL.

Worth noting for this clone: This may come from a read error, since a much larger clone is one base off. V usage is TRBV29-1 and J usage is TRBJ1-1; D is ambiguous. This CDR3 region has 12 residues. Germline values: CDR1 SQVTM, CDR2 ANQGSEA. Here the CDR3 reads CIVVPVNTEAFF. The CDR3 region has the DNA TGCATCGTTGTGCCAGTGAACACTGAAGCTTTCTTT.

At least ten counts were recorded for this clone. CDR3 residues: CASSYSSEIDTQYF. The CDR3 DNA sequence: TGTGCCAGCAGTTACTCGTCGGAGATAGATACGCAGTATTTT. V is TRBV6-5 and J is TRBJ2-3; D remains ambiguous. The CDR3 spans 14 residues. With 0 bases removed from V and 5 bases from J, the gap between germline ends came to 9 bases. Germline-derived CDR1 and CDR2 are MNHEY and SVGAGI.

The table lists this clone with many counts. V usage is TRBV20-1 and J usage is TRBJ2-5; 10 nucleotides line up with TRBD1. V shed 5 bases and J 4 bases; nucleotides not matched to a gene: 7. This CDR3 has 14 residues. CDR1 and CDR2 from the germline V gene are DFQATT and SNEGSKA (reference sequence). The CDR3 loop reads CSAETGGAGETQYF. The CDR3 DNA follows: TGCAGTGCTGAGACAGGGGGCGCGGGAGAGACCCAGTACTTC.

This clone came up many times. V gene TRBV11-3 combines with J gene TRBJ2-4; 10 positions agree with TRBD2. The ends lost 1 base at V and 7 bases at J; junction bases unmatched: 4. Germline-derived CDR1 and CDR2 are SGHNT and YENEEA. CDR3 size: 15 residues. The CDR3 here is CASSLGLAGANIQYF. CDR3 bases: TGTGCCAGCAGCTTAGGGCTAGCGGGGGCCAACATTCAGTACTTC.

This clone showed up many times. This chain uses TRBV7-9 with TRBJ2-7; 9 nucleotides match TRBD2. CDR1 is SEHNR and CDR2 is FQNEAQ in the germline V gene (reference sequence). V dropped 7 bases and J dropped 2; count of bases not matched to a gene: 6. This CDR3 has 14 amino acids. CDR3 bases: TGTGCCAGCAACCCCCTAGCGGGAACCTACGAGCAGTACTTC. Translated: CASNPLAGTYEQYF.